Following are 30 T cell receptor beta chains from one sample sequenced in a study of blood T cell repertoires in COVID-19. TCRdb's table, derived via immunoSEQ multiplex PCR, lists solely in-frame clones and lacks some. The table has about 220,000 clones, 80% to 90% seen once; the top ten hold 3% to 4%. The specimen was PBMCs or T cells enriched from blood (not recorded which). These receptors all stem from a young woman in a cohort exposed to, infected with or recovered from COVID-19 (not recorded which).

The table lists this clone with a few counts. The chain has TRBV6-5 and TRBJ1-1; possibly TRBD1 for D (5 bases). The CDR3 sequence is 15 residues long. The germline V and J ends were trimmed by 2 bases and 1 base, with 11 bases remaining between them. The V gene's germline CDR1 is MNHEY and CDR2 SVGAGI. For the CDR3, the DNA is TGTGCCAGCAGTTACGGGGGGAAAGGGAACACTGAAGCTTTCTTT. Its protein is CASSYGGKGNTEAFF.

The chain employs TRBV27 and TRBJ1-1; D uncertain. Germline assignment: CDR1 MNHEY and CDR2 SMNVEV (reference sequence). The CDR3 loop spans 8 amino acids. The ends were cut back, 8 bases at V and 10 bases at J, with 5 bases in the middle. CDR3 in amino acids: CASARAFF. The CDR3 region has the DNA TGTGCCAGCGCTAGAGCTTTCTTT.

The chain is built from TRBV10-3 and TRBJ2-1, with 9 bases that match TRBD2. The CDR3 covers 15 residues. The germline V gene encodes CDR1 ENHRY and CDR2 SYGVKD. J gave up 5 bases and V 4 bases, and 6 bases lay outside the gene matches. The CDR3 DNA is TGTGCCATCAGTGCGGTGGCTAGCGGGGACAATGAGCAGTTCTTC. It codes for CAISAVASGDNEQFF.

The rearrangement links TRBV9 to TRBJ2-7; 7 positions match TRBD2. The V gene end was trimmed by 3 bases and the J gene end by 1 base; junction bases not matched to a gene: 4. Germline V gene sequence: CDR1 SGDLS, CDR2 YYNGEE. The CDR3 totals 14 residues. Written as DNA, the CDR3 is TGTGCCAGCAGCGAGACTAGCCCGTCCTACGAGCAGTACTTC. It yields the protein CASSETSPSYEQYF. The whole variable domain, remainder taken from reference TRBV9 and TRBJ2-7, is DSGVTQTPKHLITATGQRVTLRCSPRSGDLSVYWYQQSLDQGLQFLIQYYNGEERAKGNILERFSAQQFPDLHSELNLSSLELGDSALYFCASSETSPSYEQYFGPGTRLTVT.

This chain joins TRBV14 and TRBJ2-5; 10 bases align to TRBD2. The J segment lost 4 bases and the V segment lost 4 bases, leaving 3 bases of the junction unmatched. In germline, CDR1 is SGHDN, CDR2 FVKESK. The CDR3 sequence is 14 residues long. This chain's CDR3 is CASSRTSGAETQYF. DNA of the CDR3: TGTGCCAGCAGCCGAACTAGCGGGGCAGAGACCCAGTACTTC.

The V call is TRBV4-1, the J call TRBJ1-2; D remains ambiguous. The CDR3 has 13 amino acids. Germline V gene lookup returns CDR1 MGHRA and CDR2 YSYEKL. V lost 1 base and J 7 bases, leaving 10 bases between the germline ends. The CDR3 coding sequence is TGCGCCAGCAGCCAAGGGGCAGGTGCTGGCTACACCTTC. It is translated as CASSQGAGAGYTF.

The chain employs TRBV5-4 and TRBJ2-7; D might be TRBD1 (5 bases). Trimming took 1 base from V and 0 from J, leaving 5 bases between them. Germline values: CDR1 SGHNT, CDR2 YYREEE (reference sequence). The CDR3 totals 13 residues. CDR3 sequence (DNA): TGTGCCAGCAGCTTGACAGGCTCCTACGAGCAGTACTTC. Protein product: CASSLTGSYEQYF.

This clone was observed a single time. The chain joins TRBV12-5 to TRBJ1-1; possible D gene TRBD1, 5 bases. V was cut by 0 bases and J by 0 bases, with 11 bases left in between. The CDR3 has 16 residues. The V gene's germline CDR1 is LGHNT and CDR2 FRNRAP. The CDR3 protein is CASGLVRPGMNTEAFF. CDR3 DNA: TGTGCTAGTGGTTTGGTACGGCCAGGGATGAACACTGAAGCTTTCTTT.

The V gene is TRBV5-6, the J gene TRBJ2-1; possibly TRBD1 for D (6 bases). This CDR3 comprises 14 residues. The ends were cut back, 2 bases at V and 7 bases at J, with 13 bases in the middle. Germline V gene lookup returns CDR1 SGHDT and CDR2 YYEEEE. CDR3 sequence (DNA): TGTGCCAGCAGCTTACCACAGGGTTTGAATGAGCAGTTCTTC. Protein: CASSLPQGLNEQFF.

This chain connects TRBV9 to TRBJ2-3, with 10 bases identical to TRBD2. The germline V gene encodes CDR1 SGDLS and CDR2 YYNGEE. V gave up 0 bases and J gave up 4 bases; unmatched junction bases: 11. This CDR3 region has 18 residues. The CDR3 loop reads CASSVAGGSGGGADTQYF. Written as DNA, the CDR3 is TGTGCCAGCAGCGTAGCTGGTGGGAGCGGGGGGGGCGCAGATACGCAGTATTTT.

This clone was picked up one time. The chain recombines TRBV24-1 with TRBJ2-2; D ambiguous. This CDR3 spans 14 amino acids. CDR1 is KGHDR, CDR2 SFDVKD, per germline. V was pared by 2 bases and J by 10 bases, with 13 bases between. This CDR3 reads CATSDYPGSEELFF. CDR3 coding DNA: TGTGCCACCAGTGATTACCCCGGGTCGGAGGAGCTGTTTTTT.

This chain connects TRBV23-1 to TRBJ2-2; D is possibly TRBD1 (6 bases). TRBV23-1 qualifies as an ORF whose function is uncertain. The CDR3 covers 14 residues. Deletions cut 6 bases from V and 3 bases from J, with 11 bases between. CDR3 coding DNA: TGCGCCAGCAGGGACAGTAAGTACACCGGGGAGCTGTTTTTT. This encodes CASRDSKYTGELFF.

This chain connects TRBV21-1 to TRBJ1-6; TRBD1 was called by the table and not checked on the DNA. TRBV21-1 is given as a pseudogene. The CDR3 has 17 amino acids. CDR3 residues: CASPRSYPSSYNSPLHF. CDR3 nucleotides: TGTGCCAGCCCCAGGTCCTACCCGAGCTCCTATAATTCACCCCTCCACTTT.

V and J are TRBV27 and TRBJ1-6, with 10 bases aligning to TRBD1. The CDR3 has 15 residues. Germline CDR1 and CDR2: MNHEY and SMNVEV (reference sequence). Losses at the gene ends were 4 bases for V and 9 bases for J; bases not matched to a gene: 6. CDR3 residues: CASSSPGQGTSPLHF. The CDR3 DNA sequence: TGTGCCAGCAGTTCCCCGGGACAGGGGACTTCACCCCTCCACTTT.

The chain employs TRBV25-1 and TRBJ2-2; 7 bases match TRBD1. Germline V gene sequence: CDR1 MGHDK, CDR2 SYGVNS. The CDR3 consists of 15 residues. V was clipped by 4 bases and J by 4 bases; unmatched bases: 6. The CDR3 sequence is CASSAPTGSTGELFF. The CDR3 nucleotides are TGTGCCAGCAGTGCCCCGACAGGGTCCACCGGGGAGCTGTTTTTT.

The V and J genes are TRBV5-6 and TRBJ1-3; maybe TRBD1 (5 bases). The CDR3 runs to 15 residues. Trimming removed 2 bases at V and 4 bases at J, with 13 bases between. Germline CDR1 and CDR2: SGHDT and YYEEEE. In DNA, the CDR3 is TGTGCCAGCAGCTTTTCCCCAGGGCGCGGAAACACCATATATTTT. Its protein is CASSFSPGRGNTIYF. The full variable domain, rest sourced from reference TRBV5-6 and TRBJ1-3, is DAGVTQSPTHLIKTRGQQVTLRCSPKSGHDTVSWYQQALGQGPQFIFQYYEEEERQRGNFPDRFSGHQFPNYSSELNVNALLLGDSALYLCASSFSPGRGNTIYFGEGSWLTVV.

The chain is built from TRBV3-1 (or the pseudogene TRBV3-2) and TRBJ1-5; D not resolved. CDR3 length: 19 amino acids. V was shortened by 4 bases and J by 0 bases, with 22 bases between the two germline ends. CDR1 is LGHDT and CDR2 is YNNKEL in the germline V gene (reference sequence). Here the CDR3 reads CASSLSYTGNLYSNQPQHF. For the CDR3, the DNA is TGTGCCAGCAGCCTCTCATACACGGGGAATTTATATAGCAATCAGCCCCAGCATTTT.

The rearrangement links TRBV9 to TRBJ2-7; D not resolved. Germline values: CDR1 SGDLS, CDR2 YYNGEE. This CDR3 contains 13 residues. The V end was cut by 4 bases, the J end by 6 bases, with 14 bases between. Here the CDR3 reads CASSSLDSAEQYF. DNA of the CDR3: TGTGCCAGCAGCTCTCTCGACTCTGCCGAGCAGTACTTC. Full variable domain (rest looked up from reference TRBV9 and TRBJ2-7): DSGVTQTPKHLITATGQRVTLRCSPRSGDLSVYWYQQSLDQGLQFLIQYYNGEERAKGNILERFSAQQFPDLHSELNLSSLELGDSALYFCASSSLDSAEQYFGPGTRLTVT.

V and J are TRBV7-2 and TRBJ1-1, with 7 nucleotides matching TRBD1. The CDR3 length is 14 residues. With V trimmed by 5 bases and J by 4 bases, 7 bases remained unmatched. Germline V gene lookup returns CDR1 SGHTA and CDR2 FQGNSA. The CDR3 reads CASSHSTGRTEAFF. In nucleotides, the CDR3 is TGTGCCAGCAGCCACTCGACAGGGCGCACTGAAGCTTTCTTT.

J is TRBJ2-7 and V is TRBV12-3 or TRBV12-4, with D possibly being TRBD1 (5 bases). The CDR3 has 13 amino acids. With 5 bases removed from V and 1 base from J, the gap between germline ends came to 9 bases. The CDR3 protein is CASSQTVSYEQYF. CDR3 coding DNA: TGTGCCAGCAGTCAGACAGTTTCCTACGAGCAGTACTTC.

This sequence joins TRBV5-8 and TRBJ1-2, with 10 positions matching TRBD1. Germline lookup yields CDR1 SGHTS and CDR2 YDEGEE. CDR3 length: 13 amino acids. V was clipped by 5 bases and J by 12 bases; unmatched bases: 10. CDR3 loop: CASRPGTGVVNTF. The DNA of the CDR3 is TGTGCCAGCAGACCCGGGACAGGGGTAGTCAACACCTTC.

The V call is TRBV7-9, the J call TRBJ2-6; D remains ambiguous. With 1 base removed from V and 0 bases from J, the gap between germline ends came to 7 bases. CDR3 length equals 16 residues. Germline V gene lookup returns CDR1 SEHNR and CDR2 FQNEAQ (reference sequence). The CDR3, as DNA: TGTGCCAGCAGCTTAGGTGCTACCTCTGGGGCCAACGTCCTGACTTTC. Protein: CASSLGATSGANVLTF.

This chain joins TRBV29-1 and TRBJ2-1; a weak D match, TRBD1 (6 bases). V was clipped by 3 bases and J by 9 bases, with 21 bases between them. The CDR3 spans 15 residues. The V gene's germline CDR1 is SQVTM and CDR2 ANQGSEA. The chain's CDR3 is CSVDRGPGAGIEQFF. CDR3 sequence (DNA): TGCAGCGTTGACAGGGGCCCTGGGGCAGGGATTGAGCAGTTCTTC.

CDR3 DNA: TGTGCCAGTAGTCGAGGACAGGGTGCCTACGAGCAGTACTTC. It translates to CASSRGQGAYEQYF. This chain links TRBV19 with TRBJ2-7, with 8 bases identical to TRBD1. CDR1 is LNHDA and CDR2 is SQIVND in the germline V gene (reference sequence). V was clipped by 5 bases and J by 2 bases; unmatched bases: 5. The CDR3 totals 14 residues.

This chain uses TRBV5-1 with TRBJ1-6; a weak D match, TRBD1 (6 bases). The CDR3 loop spans 15 amino acids. The germline gives CDR1 SGHRS, CDR2 YFSETQ. V gave up 5 bases and J gave up 6 bases, with 15 bases separating them. Here the CDR3 DNA reads TGCGCCAGCAGGCCTACGACAGGAGGTAATTCACCCCTCCACTTT. This encodes CASRPTTGGNSPLHF.

This clone was counted a single time. The DNA for the CDR3 is TGCGCCAGCAGACCTCCCGGGATGAACACCGGGGAGCTGTTTTTT. This codes for CASRPPGMNTGELFF. This rearrangement joins TRBV4-1 to TRBJ2-2; D is possibly TRBD2 (5 bases). The CDR3 spans 15 residues. Trimming left V 6 bases short and J 1 base short, with 12 bases between. The germline CDR1 and CDR2 sequences are MGHRA and YSYEKL.

This chain joins TRBV30 and TRBJ2-3, with 12 bases fitting TRBD2. The CDR3 totals 16 residues. Unmatched junction bases numbered 8, after V lost 3 bases and J lost 4 bases. Germline CDR1 is GTSNPN and CDR2 is SVGIG (reference sequence). The CDR3 nucleotides read TGTGCCTGGAGCGCTCTGACTAGCGGGAGCCCAGATACGCAGTATTTT. It is translated as CAWSALTSGSPDTQYF.

This chain uses TRBV27 with TRBJ2-1; TRBD2 matches 9 bases. The V gene's germline CDR1 is MNHEY and CDR2 SMNVEV (reference sequence). V shed 6 bases, J shed 5 bases, and the junction held 11 bases outside the gene matches. This CDR3 contains 16 residues. CDR3 bases: TGTGCCAGCAGCAAACTTAGCGGGAGTGGGAACAATGAGCAGTTCTTC. Translated: CASSKLSGSGNNEQFF.

This chain uses TRBV12-5 with TRBJ2-1, with D possibly TRBD2 on 6 matching bases. CDR1 and CDR2 (germline): LGHNT, FRNRAP. The V and J ends lost 6 bases and 6 bases respectively, with 12 bases between them. This CDR3 has 13 amino acids. The CDR3 protein is CASGLMGLNEQFF. In DNA form, the CDR3 reads TGTGCTAGTGGACTGATGGGACTCAATGAGCAGTTCTTC.

The chain couples TRBV28 to TRBJ2-7, with 9 bases identical to TRBD1. Trimming cost V 4 bases and J 1 base; bases outside gene matches: 8. This CDR3 contains 16 residues. Germline V gene data show CDR1 as MDHEN and CDR2 as SYDVKM. CDR3 nucleotides: TGTGCCAGCAGTTCCTCCGGGACAGGGAGATCCTACGAGCAGTACTTC. It translates to CASSSSGTGRSYEQYF. Variable domain in full (rest from reference TRBV28 and TRBJ2-7): DVKVTQSSRYLVKRTGEKVFLECVQDMDHENMFWYRQDPGLGLRLIYFSYDVKMKEKGDIPEGYSVSREKKERFSLILESASTNQTSMYLCASSSSGTGRSYEQYFGPGTRLTVT.